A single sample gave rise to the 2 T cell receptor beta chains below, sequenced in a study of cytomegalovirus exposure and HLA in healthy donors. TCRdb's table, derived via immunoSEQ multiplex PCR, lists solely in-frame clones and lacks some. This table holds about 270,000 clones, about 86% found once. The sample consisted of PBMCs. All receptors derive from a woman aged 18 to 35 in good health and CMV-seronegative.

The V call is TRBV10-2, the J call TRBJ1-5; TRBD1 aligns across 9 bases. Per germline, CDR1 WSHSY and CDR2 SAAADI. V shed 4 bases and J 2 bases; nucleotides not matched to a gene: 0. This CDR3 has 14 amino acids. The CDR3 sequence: CASSGTGGNQPQHF. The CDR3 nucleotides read TGCGCCAGCAGTGGGACAGGGGGCAATCAGCCCCAGCATTTT.

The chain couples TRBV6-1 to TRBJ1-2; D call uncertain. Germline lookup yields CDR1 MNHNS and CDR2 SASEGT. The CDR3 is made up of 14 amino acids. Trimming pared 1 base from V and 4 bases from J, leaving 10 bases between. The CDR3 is CASSEDSQTYGYTF. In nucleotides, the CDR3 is TGTGCCAGCAGTGAAGACAGCCAAACCTATGGCTACACCTTC.